This T cell receptor (beta chain) was captured by sequencing in a study of memory CD4+ T cells and cytomegalovirus serostatus. Study context: Healthy Belgian adult donors included nine or ten CMV-positive and some 25 CMV-negative people. Study-wide results and caveats: Each of fewer than 80 CMV-associated TCRbeta sequences occurred in one to five individuals. Repertoires predicted CMV serostatus with median bootstrapped AUC of around 0.95.

The data were produced by immunoSEQ multiplex PCR, yet TCRdb's version contains in-frame clones alone and is incomplete. Counted here are 84,000 or so clones, approximately 80% occurring once; the ten biggest clones make up around 0.77%. The sort gate was single viable CD3+CD4+CD8-CD45RO+ cells for memory CD4+ T cells. Serostatus was set by detecting CMV pp150, pp28, p38, p52 IgG. The V gene lost 1 base and the J gene lost 9 bases, with 13 bases spanning the gap. CDR1 and CDR2 from the germline V gene are MNHNS and SASEGT. The CDR3 is 14 amino acids. In the case of this clone: Its antigen is currently unknown.

The sample comprised memory CD4+ T cells from blood. The chain has TRBV6-1 and TRBJ2-1, with D possibly TRBD2 on 6 matching bases. This receptor was taken from an adult in good health and CMV-seronegative. CDR3 sequence reads: CASSEVGGRVEQFF. For the CDR3, the DNA is TGTGCCAGCAGTGAAGTGGGGGGTAGGGTTGAGCAGTTCTTC.